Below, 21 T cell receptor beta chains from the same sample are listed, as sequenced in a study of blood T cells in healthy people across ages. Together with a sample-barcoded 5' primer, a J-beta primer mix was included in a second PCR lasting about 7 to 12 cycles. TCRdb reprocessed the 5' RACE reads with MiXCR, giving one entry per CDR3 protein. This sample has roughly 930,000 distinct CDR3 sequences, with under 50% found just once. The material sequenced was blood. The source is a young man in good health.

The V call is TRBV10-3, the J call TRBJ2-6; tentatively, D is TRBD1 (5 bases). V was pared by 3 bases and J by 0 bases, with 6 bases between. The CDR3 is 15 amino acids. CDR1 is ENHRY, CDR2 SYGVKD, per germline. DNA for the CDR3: TGTGCCATCAGTGAAGGGGCCTCTGGGGCCAACGTCCTGACTTTC. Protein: CAISEGASGANVLTF.

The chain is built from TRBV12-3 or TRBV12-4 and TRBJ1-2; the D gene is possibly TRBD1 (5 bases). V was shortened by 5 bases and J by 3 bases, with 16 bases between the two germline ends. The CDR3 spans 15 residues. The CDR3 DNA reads TGTGCCAGCAGTCACCCGGGACGGACGTACTATGGCTACACCTTC. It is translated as CASSHPGRTYYGYTF.

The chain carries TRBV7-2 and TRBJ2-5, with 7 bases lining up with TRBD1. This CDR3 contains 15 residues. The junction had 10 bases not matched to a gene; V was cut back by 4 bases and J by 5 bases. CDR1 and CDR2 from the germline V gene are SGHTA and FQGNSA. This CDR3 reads CASSSARGLGETQYF. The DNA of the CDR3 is TGTGCCAGCAGCTCCGCAAGGGGGCTGGGTGAGACCCAGTACTTC.

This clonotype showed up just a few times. Here the CDR3 DNA reads TGTGCCAGCACCAATCATGCACCCTACGAGCAGTACTTC. This encodes CASTNHAPYEQYF. The chain employs TRBV25-1 and TRBJ2-7; D call uncertain. CDR1 MGHDK and CDR2 SYGVNS come from the germline V gene. The V end was cut by 7 bases, the J end by 2 bases, with 12 bases between. There are 13 residues in the CDR3.

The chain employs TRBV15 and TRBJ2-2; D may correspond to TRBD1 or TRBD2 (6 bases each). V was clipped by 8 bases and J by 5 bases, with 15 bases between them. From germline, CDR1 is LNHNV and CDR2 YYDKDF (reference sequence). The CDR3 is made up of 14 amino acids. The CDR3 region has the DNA TGTGCCACCCATGTGAGAGGGGGGACCGGGGAGCTGTTTTTT. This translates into CATHVRGGTGELFF.

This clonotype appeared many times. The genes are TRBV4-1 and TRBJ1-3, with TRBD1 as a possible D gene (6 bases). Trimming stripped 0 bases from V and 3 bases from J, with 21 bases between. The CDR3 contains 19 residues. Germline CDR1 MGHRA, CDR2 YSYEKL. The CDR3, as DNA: TGCGCCAGCAGCCAAGATGGTCGGACTATAGCAGGGGATGGAAACACCATATATTTT. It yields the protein CASSQDGRTIAGDGNTIYF.

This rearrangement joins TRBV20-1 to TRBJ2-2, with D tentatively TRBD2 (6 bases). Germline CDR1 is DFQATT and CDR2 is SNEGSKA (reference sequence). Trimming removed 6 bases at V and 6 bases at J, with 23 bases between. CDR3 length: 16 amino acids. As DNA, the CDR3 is TGCAGTGCGCGACCCCCTCGAGCGGGTACGGCCGGGGAGCTGTTTTTT. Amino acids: CSARPPRAGTAGELFF.

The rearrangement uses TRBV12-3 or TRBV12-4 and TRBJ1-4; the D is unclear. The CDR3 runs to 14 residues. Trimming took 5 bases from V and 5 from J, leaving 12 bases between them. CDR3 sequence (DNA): TGTGCCAGCAGTCCGAACGCAGAGAATGAAAAACTGTTTTTT. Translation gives CASSPNAENEKLFF.

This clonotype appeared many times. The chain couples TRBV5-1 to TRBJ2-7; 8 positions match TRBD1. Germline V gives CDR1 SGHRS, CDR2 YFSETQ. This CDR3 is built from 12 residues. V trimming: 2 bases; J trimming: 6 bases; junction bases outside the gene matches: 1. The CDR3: CASSLTGGEQYF. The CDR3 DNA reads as TGCGCCAGCAGCTTAACAGGGGGCGAGCAGTACTTC.

The CDR3 is CASSQEGRGNNEQFF. The CDR3 nucleotides are TGTGCCAGCAGCCAAGAAGGGCGCGGCAACAATGAGCAGTTCTTC. The rearrangement uses TRBV3-1 and TRBJ2-1; no firm D call. This CDR3 is 15 amino acids long. Trimming removed 0 bases at V and 5 bases at J, with 11 bases between. CDR1 and CDR2 from the germline V gene are LGHDT and YNNKEL (reference sequence).

The CDR3, as DNA: TGCGCCAGCAGCTTGTATGTGGGCGTTGAAGAGACCCAGTACTTC. It is translated as CASSLYVGVEETQYF. The chain employs TRBV5-1 and TRBJ2-5; D is unresolved. The CDR3 has 15 residues. The germline V and J ends were trimmed by 1 base and 3 bases, with 13 bases remaining between them. Germline CDR1 SGHRS, CDR2 YFSETQ.

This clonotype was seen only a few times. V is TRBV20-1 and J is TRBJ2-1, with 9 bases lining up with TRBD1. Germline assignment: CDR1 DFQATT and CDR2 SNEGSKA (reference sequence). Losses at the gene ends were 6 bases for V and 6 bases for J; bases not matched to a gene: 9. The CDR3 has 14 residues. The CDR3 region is CSARHRGRFNEQFF. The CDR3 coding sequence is TGCAGTGCGAGGCACAGGGGGCGTTTCAATGAGCAGTTCTTC.

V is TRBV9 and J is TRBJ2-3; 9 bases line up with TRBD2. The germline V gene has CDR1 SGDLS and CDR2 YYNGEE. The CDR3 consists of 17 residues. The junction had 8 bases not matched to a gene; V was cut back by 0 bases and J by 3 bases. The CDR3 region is CASSVGGGAFRTDTQYF. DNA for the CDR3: TGTGCCAGCAGCGTAGGCGGGGGGGCCTTCAGGACAGATACGCAGTATTTT. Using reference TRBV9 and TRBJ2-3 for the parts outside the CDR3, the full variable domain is DSGVTQTPKHLITATGQRVTLRCSPRSGDLSVYWYQQSLDQGLQFLIQYYNGEERAKGNILERFSAQQFPDLHSELNLSSLELGDSALYFCASSVGGGAFRTDTQYFGPGTRLTVL.

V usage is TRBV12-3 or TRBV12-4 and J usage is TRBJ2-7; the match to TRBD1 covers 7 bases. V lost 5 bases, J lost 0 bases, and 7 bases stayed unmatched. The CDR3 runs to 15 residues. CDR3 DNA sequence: TGTGCCAGCAGTAATGACAGGGCGAGCTCCTACGAGCAGTACTTC. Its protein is CASSNDRASSYEQYF.

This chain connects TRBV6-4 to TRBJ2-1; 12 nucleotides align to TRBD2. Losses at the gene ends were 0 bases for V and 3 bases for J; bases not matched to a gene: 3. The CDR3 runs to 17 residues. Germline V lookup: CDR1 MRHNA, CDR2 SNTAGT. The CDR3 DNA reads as TGTGCCAGCAGTGACTCGGCTAGCGGGGGGGGCTACAATGAGCAGTTCTTC. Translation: CASSDSASGGGYNEQFF.

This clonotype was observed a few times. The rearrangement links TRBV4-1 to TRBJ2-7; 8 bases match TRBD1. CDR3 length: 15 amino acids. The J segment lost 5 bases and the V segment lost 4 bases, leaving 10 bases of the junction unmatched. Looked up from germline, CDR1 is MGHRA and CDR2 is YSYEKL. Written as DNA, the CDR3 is TGCGCCAGCAGCCGAGTAAGGACAGGGTCCGACGAGCAGTACTTC. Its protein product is CASSRVRTGSDEQYF.

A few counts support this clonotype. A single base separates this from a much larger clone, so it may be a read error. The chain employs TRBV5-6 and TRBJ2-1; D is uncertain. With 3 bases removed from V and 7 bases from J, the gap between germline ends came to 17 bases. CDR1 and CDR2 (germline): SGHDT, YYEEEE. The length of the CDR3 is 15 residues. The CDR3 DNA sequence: TGTGCCAGCAGCTGGATCGGATCGGGTTCGAATGAGCAGTTCTTC. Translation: CASSWIGSGSNEQFF.

The CDR3 sequence: CASSSLPTDSYEQYF. CDR3 DNA: TGCGCCAGCAGCAGTCTGCCTACTGACTCCTACGAGCAGTACTTC. The gene calls are TRBV5-1 and TRBJ2-7; no definite D call. Germline assignment: CDR1 SGHRS and CDR2 YFSETQ. The germline V and J ends were trimmed by 4 bases and 0 bases, with 14 bases remaining between them. The CDR3 consists of 15 residues.

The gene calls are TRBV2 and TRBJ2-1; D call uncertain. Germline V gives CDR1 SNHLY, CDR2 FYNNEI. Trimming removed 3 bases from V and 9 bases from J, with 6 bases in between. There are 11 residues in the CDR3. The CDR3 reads CASSDGFEQFF. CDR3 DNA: TGTGCCAGCAGTGACGGTTTTGAGCAGTTCTTC.

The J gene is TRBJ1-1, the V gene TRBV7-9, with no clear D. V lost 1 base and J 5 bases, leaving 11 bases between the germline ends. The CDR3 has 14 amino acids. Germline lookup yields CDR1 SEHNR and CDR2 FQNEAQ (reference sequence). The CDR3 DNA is TGTGCCAGCAGCTTAGAGGGTGGAGGGACTGAAGCTTTCTTT. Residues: CASSLEGGGTEAFF.

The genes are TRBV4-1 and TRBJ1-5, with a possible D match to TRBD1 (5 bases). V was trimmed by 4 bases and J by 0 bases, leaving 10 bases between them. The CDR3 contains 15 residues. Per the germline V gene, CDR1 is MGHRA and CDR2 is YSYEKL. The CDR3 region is CASSLKTDSNQPQHF. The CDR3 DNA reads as TGCGCCAGCAGCCTTAAGACAGATAGCAATCAGCCCCAGCATTTT.